This TCR beta chain was retrieved from a study of T cell changes during pregnancy in multiple sclerosis. The CDR3 has 15 residues. Per germline, CDR1 SGHTA and CDR2 FQGNSA. With 5 bases clipped from V and 0 bases from J, the junction kept 5 bases outside the gene matches. Profiled with immunoSEQ multiplex PCR; TCRdb holds only in-frame clones, not every one. The sample includes 88,000 or so clones, around 90% of them seen just once. The chain carries TRBV7-2 and TRBJ1-1; TRBD1 aligns across 8 bases. The TCR was taken from a female donor with multiple sclerosis, enrolled in a pregnancy study. Sample: peripheral blood, taken before pregnancy. The DNA for the CDR3 is TGTGCCAGCAGCCCGACAGGGGTCCTGAACACTGAAGCTTTCTTT. As protein: CASSPTGVLNTEAFF. Using reference TRBV7-2 and TRBJ1-1 for the parts outside the CDR3, the full variable domain is GAGVSQSPSNKVTEKGKDVELRCDPISGHTALYWYRQSLGQGLEFLIYFQGNSAPDKSGLPSDRFSAERTGGSVSTLTIQRTQQEDSAVYLCASSPTGVLNTEAFFGQGTRLTVV.